This TCR beta chain was observed in a study of T cell changes during pregnancy in multiple sclerosis (dated by TCRdb to the late 2010s). The study in broad terms: In women with multiple sclerosis, the researchers looked at how the T cell repertoire shifted as pregnancy progressed.

The library came from the immunoSEQ multiplex PCR assay. TCRdb obtained this table from immuneACCESS and retained in-frame rearrangements with V and J assigned. These tables miss some clones; where compared with another copy, unresolved V genes account for less than half of the shortfall, and the remainder is unexplained. For this sample there are under 85,000 clones; around nine tenths appear just once. The top ten clones comprise less than 0.6% of the sample. Remarks on this clone: Its antigen remains undetermined. One base away there is no much larger clone; base qualities are not given.

Inclusive of the bounding cysteine and phenylalanine, the CDR3 is 14 residues long. The CDR3 DNA has 42 bases and is translated from base 1. The CDR1 and CDR2 encoded by the germline V gene are SGHRS and YFSETQ. V sheds 4 bases and J sheds 7 bases, leaving 18 bases between their ends. The sequence links TRBV5-1 to TRBJ2-7; the D segment could be TRBD2, given 6 matching bases. The receptor was derived from a female donor with multiple sclerosis, enrolled in a pregnancy study. This specimen was CD4+ T cells from peripheral blood mononuclear cells, taken in the second trimester of pregnancy. The DNA sequence is given as TGCGCCAGCAGCCAACGGGGGACGCCTTGGGAGCAGTACTTC. The encoded protein is CASSQRGTPWEQYF. Reference TRBV5-1 and TRBJ2-7 proteins supply the regions before and after the CDR3; the full variable domain is: KAGVTQTPRYLIKTRGQQVTLSCSPISGHRSVSWYQQTPGQGLQFLFEYFSETQRNKGNFPGRFSGRQFSNSRSEMNVSTLELGDSALYLCASSQRGTPWEQYFGPGTRLTVT.